The TCR beta chain described here comes from a study of T cells in Graves' hyperthyroidism and ophthalmopathy. General observations from the study: Clonotypes that were expanded in thyroid above 0.001 mostly appeared in blood too.

The V and J ends lost 3 bases and 4 bases respectively, with 12 bases between them. CDR3 length: 14 residues. Germline CDR1 and CDR2: MDHEN and SYDVKM. Amplified TCR beta CDR3 regions came from RNA transcripts. Carried out on the TCR CDR3, a first-round RT-PCR used the HTBI primer set. TCRdb fed the multiplex PCR reads into MiXCR, producing one record per CDR3 protein. The sample has hundreds of thousands of distinct CDR3 sequences, 14% seen once. Points on this clonotype: Its antigen remains unidentified.

Uncontrolled infection, other autoimmune disease, pregnancy or lactation disqualified patients from enrolment. The rearrangement links TRBV28 to TRBJ1-2; the D gene is possibly TRBD1 (5 bases). The sample consisted of blood. This clonotype was obtained from a woman aged 18-29 years with Graves' hyperthyroidism. The CDR3 spells CASSFTAGFYGYTF. CDR3 sequence (DNA): TGTGCCAGCAGTTTCACTGCAGGGTTCTATGGCTACACCTTC.